These 25 T cell receptor beta chains originate from one sample sequenced in a study of CD8 T cells in Susac syndrome. Random hexamers were used to reverse transcribe the RNA input (about 0.5 to 1 ug). TCRdb analysed the immunoSEQ multiplex PCR reads with MiXCR anew, one entry per CDR3 protein. The top ten clones hold around 0.22% of a sample with hundreds of thousands of distinct CDR3 sequences, about 82% of them seen once. The sequencing sample was made of CD8+ T cells from PBMCs. The receptors were sampled from a human donor with multiple sclerosis.

The V gene is TRBV9, the J gene TRBJ2-3; TRBD2 agrees at 8 bases. V shed 4 bases and J 4 bases; nucleotides not matched to a gene: 5. Germline CDR1 reads SGDLS; CDR2 reads YYNGEE. The CDR3 is 14 residues long. The CDR3 protein is CASSISGKSDTQYF. The DNA of the CDR3 is TGTGCCAGCAGCATTAGCGGGAAATCAGATACGCAGTATTTT.

The gene calls are TRBV30 and TRBJ2-7, with D possibly TRBD1 on 5 matching bases. Germline V lookup: CDR1 GTSNPN, CDR2 SVGIG (reference sequence). Trimming removed 1 base at V and 3 bases at J, with 10 bases between. The CDR3 contains 13 residues. In DNA form, the CDR3 reads TGTGCCTGGAGTGCCCTCCAGGGCTACGAGCAGTACTTC. It is translated as CAWSALQGYEQYF.

The chain recombines TRBV19 with TRBJ1-1, with 8 bases aligning to TRBD1. Germline V gene data show CDR1 as LNHDA and CDR2 as SQIVND (reference sequence). The CDR3 length is 12 residues. Trimming removed 7 bases from V and 6 bases from J; junction bases left unmatched: 4. CDR3 coding DNA: TGTGCCAGTACCCCGACAGGGGCTGAAGCTTTCTTT. It encodes CASTPTGAEAFF.

V is TRBV4-1 and J is TRBJ1-1, with TRBD1 as a possible D gene (5 bases). V lost 4 bases and J lost 0, with 12 bases in between. The length of the CDR3 is 15 residues. Germline CDR1 MGHRA, CDR2 YSYEKL. As DNA, the CDR3 is TGCGCCAGCAGCCCCTTCCCAGGGATGAACACTGAAGCTTTCTTT. This translates into CASSPFPGMNTEAFF.

The chain carries TRBV11-2 and TRBJ2-1; unclear D gene. The ends were cut back, 5 bases at V and 4 bases at J, with 18 bases in the middle. The CDR3 consists of 16 residues. CDR1 and CDR2 from the germline V gene are SGHAT and FQNNGV. CDR3 in amino acids: CASSPARPGAYNEQFF. The DNA for the CDR3 is TGTGCCAGCAGCCCTGCCCGACCGGGCGCATACAATGAGCAGTTCTTC.

This chain joins TRBV4-1 and TRBJ2-1; TRBD2 aligns across 10 bases. Trimming cost V 0 bases and J 0 bases; bases outside gene matches: 5. This CDR3 region has 18 residues. Per the germline V gene, CDR1 is MGHRA and CDR2 is YSYEKL. The CDR3, as DNA: TGCGCCAGCAGCCAAGATCCTAGCGGGGGAAGCTCCTACAATGAGCAGTTCTTC. Residues: CASSQDPSGGSSYNEQFF.

This rearrangement joins TRBV27 to TRBJ1-4; D gene uncertain. The CDR3 is made up of 16 amino acids. Germline-derived CDR1 and CDR2 are MNHEY and SMNVEV (reference sequence). V was clipped by 2 bases and J by 0 bases, with 10 bases between them. Here the CDR3 DNA reads TGTGCCAGCAGTTTAGGCGGCATTTCAACTAATGAAAAACTGTTTTTT. This sequence encodes CASSLGGISTNEKLFF.

The rearrangement uses TRBV5-6 and TRBJ2-6, with D possibly matching TRBD2 (6 bases). The CDR3 is 14 amino acids. CDR1 is SGHDT, CDR2 YYEEEE, per germline. V dropped 0 bases and J dropped 6 bases, with 7 bases sitting between them. CDR3 sequence (DNA): TGTGCCAGCAGCTTGGCGGGAGCGGCCAACGTCCTGACTTTC. Encoded protein: CASSLAGAANVLTF.

A single count supports this clonotype. The V gene is TRBV7-9, the J gene TRBJ2-5; TRBD1 aligns across 7 bases. The CDR3 covers 16 residues. Germline V CDR1 and CDR2: SEHNR, FQNEAQ (reference sequence). V was clipped by 3 bases and J by 0 bases; unmatched bases: 7. CDR3 sequence: CASSLWTGSDQETQYF. The CDR3 DNA reads TGTGCCAGCAGCTTGTGGACAGGCTCAGACCAAGAGACCCAGTACTTC.

V usage is TRBV20-1 and J usage is TRBJ2-7; weak D call: TRBD1 (6 bases). The CDR3 totals 15 residues. V was cut by 1 base and J by 1 base, with 14 bases left in between. Germline CDR1 and CDR2: DFQATT and SNEGSKA (reference sequence). CDR3 residues: CSARGSRGPSYEQYF. The CDR3 nucleotides are TGCAGTGCTAGAGGGAGCAGGGGTCCTTCCTACGAGCAGTACTTC.

This chain connects TRBV5-1 to TRBJ1-4; no firm D call. The CDR3 length is 17 residues. Germline assignment: CDR1 SGHRS and CDR2 YFSETQ. V shed 1 base and J shed 0 bases, with 13 bases lying between them. In DNA, the CDR3 is TGCGCCAGCAGCTTGTATTATACGGTAGCAACTAATGAAAAACTGTTTTTT. It yields the protein CASSLYYTVATNEKLFF. The whole variable domain, remainder taken from reference TRBV5-1 and TRBJ1-4, is KAGVTQTPRYLIKTRGQQVTLSCSPISGHRSVSWYQQTPGQGLQFLFEYFSETQRNKGNFPGRFSGRQFSNSRSEMNVSTLELGDSALYLCASSLYYTVATNEKLFFGSGTQLSVL.

This chain connects TRBV27 to TRBJ2-7; D perhaps matches TRBD2 (6 bases). V shed 8 bases and J shed 4 bases, with 12 bases lying between them. Germline CDR1 and CDR2: MNHEY and SMNVEV (reference sequence). The length of the CDR3 is 12 residues. The CDR3, as DNA: TGTGCCAGCGGGGGGACGGCTTACGAGCAGTACTTC. It is translated as CASGGTAYEQYF.

The rearrangement joins TRBV27 to TRBJ2-3; no reliable D call. CDR3 size: 14 residues. CDR1 MNHEY and CDR2 SMNVEV come from the germline V gene (reference sequence). The germline V and J ends were trimmed by 0 bases and 6 bases, with 10 bases remaining between them. The CDR3 region has the DNA TGTGCCAGCAGTTTATCGAACAGTCATGATACGCAGTATTTT. Translating gives CASSLSNSHDTQYF.

This chain connects TRBV12-3 or TRBV12-4 to TRBJ1-3; D gene unclear. CDR3 length equals 14 residues. V lost 5 bases to trimming and J lost 0 bases, with 8 bases between them. DNA of the CDR3: TGTGCCAGCAGTCTAAAAATCTCTGGAAACACCATATATTTT. Protein: CASSLKISGNTIYF.

The V call is TRBV6-2 or TRBV6-3, the J call TRBJ2-1, with TRBD2 matching over 7 bases. CDR1 and CDR2 (germline): MNHEY, SVGEGT. The CDR3 extends over 19 amino acids. Germline trimming cut 2 bases from V and 8 bases from J; bases unmatched to any gene: 21. CDR3 nucleotide sequence: TGTGCCAGCAGTTACGACACATTAAAGACTAGCACCCATTTCGATGAGCAGTTCTTC. As protein: CASSYDTLKTSTHFDEQFF.

This sequence joins TRBV27 and TRBJ1-3; perhaps TRBD1 as D (5 bases). The CDR3 totals 18 residues. V was trimmed by 2 bases and J by 0 bases, leaving 17 bases between them. From germline, CDR1 is MNHEY and CDR2 SMNVEV (reference sequence). CDR3 DNA sequence: TGTGCCAGCAGTTTAACCTCGGCAGGGACTTACTCTGGAAACACCATATATTTT. This codes for CASSLTSAGTYSGNTIYF.

J is TRBJ2-7 and V is TRBV5-1; TRBD2 is a possible D gene (5 bases). Germline V gene data show CDR1 as SGHRS and CDR2 as YFSETQ. The CDR3 consists of 13 residues. V was pared by 1 base and J by 7 bases, with 12 bases between. The CDR3 loop is CASSLSTPGEQYF. DNA for the CDR3: TGCGCCAGCAGCTTGTCTACCCCGGGGGAGCAGTACTTC.

The chain joins TRBV9 to TRBJ2-1; D possibly matches TRBD1 or TRBD2 (10 bases each). The CDR3 totals 18 residues. V was clipped by 3 bases and J by 4 bases, with 23 bases between them. Germline CDR1 is SGDLS and CDR2 is YYNGEE. CDR3 protein: CASSASGSGTGVYNEQFF. The CDR3, as DNA: TGTGCCAGCAGCGCTAGCGGGAGCGGGACAGGGGTATACAATGAGCAGTTCTTC. The full variable domain, with the rest looked up from reference TRBV9 and TRBJ2-1, is DSGVTQTPKHLITATGQRVTLRCSPRSGDLSVYWYQQSLDQGLQFLIQYYNGEERAKGNILERFSAQQFPDLHSELNLSSLELGDSALYFCASSASGSGTGVYNEQFFGPGTRLTVL.

The V and J genes are TRBV6-2 or TRBV6-3 and TRBJ2-1; D is uncertain. The CDR3 totals 13 residues. Germline-derived CDR1 and CDR2 are MNHEY and SVGEGT. The V end lost 1 base, the J end lost 7 bases, and 8 bases lay between the germline ends. CDR3: CASSYFPRNEQFF. For the CDR3, the DNA is TGTGCCAGCAGTTACTTCCCACGGAATGAGCAGTTCTTC.

V usage is TRBV21-1 and J usage is TRBJ2-1; TRBD2, the table's D call, lacks a check against the DNA. TRBV21-1 has pseudogene status. The CDR3 is 17 residues long. The CDR3 DNA is TGTGCCAGCATCCCTTGGAGGGGCGGGAGGGCCTCGGATGAGCAGTTCTTC. This gives the protein CASIPWRGGRASDEQFF.

This chain joins TRBV6-5 and TRBJ2-2; 7 nucleotides agree with TRBD1. Trimming cost V 4 bases and J 2 bases; bases outside gene matches: 10. Per germline, CDR1 MNHEY and CDR2 SVGAGI. This CDR3 contains 17 residues. The CDR3 DNA reads as TGTGCCAGCAGTTCTCCAACAGGGGAACTTAACACCGGGGAGCTGTTTTTT. This translates into CASSSPTGELNTGELFF.

V gene TRBV7-9 combines with J gene TRBJ1-5, with TRBD1 as a possible D gene (6 bases). The length of the CDR3 is 14 residues. V was cut by 5 bases and J by 0 bases, with 8 bases left in between. Germline CDR1 and CDR2: SEHNR and FQNEAQ (reference sequence). CDR3 sequence: CASSTGYSNQPQHF. CDR3 nucleotides: TGTGCCAGCAGCACAGGGTATAGCAATCAGCCCCAGCATTTT. The full variable domain, completed using reference TRBV7-9 and TRBJ1-5, is DTGVSQNPRHKITKRGQNVTFRCDPISEHNRLYWYRQTLGQGPEFLTYFQNEAQLEKSRLLSDRFSAERPKGSFSTLEIQRTEQGDSAMYLCASSTGYSNQPQHFGDGTRLSIL.

CDR3 in DNA: TGCGCCGGGGGAGAGGGATCTGGGGCCAACGTCCTGACTTTC. Its translation: CAGGEGSGANVLTF. V usage is TRBV5-1 and J usage is TRBJ2-6; D possibly matches TRBD1 or TRBD2 (5 bases each). The germline V and J ends were trimmed by 10 bases and 1 base, with 12 bases remaining between them. The CDR3 extends over 14 amino acids. Germline loops: CDR1 SGHRS, CDR2 YFSETQ. Full variable domain (remainder filled in from reference TRBV5-1 and TRBJ2-6): KAGVTQTPRYLIKTRGQQVTLSCSPISGHRSVSWYQQTPGQGLQFLFEYFSETQRNKGNFPGRFSGRQFSNSRSEMNVSTLELGDSALYLCAGGEGSGANVLTFGAGSRLTVL.

This chain joins TRBV2 and TRBJ2-1, with a possible D match to TRBD1 (5 bases). Germline values: CDR1 SNHLY, CDR2 FYNNEI. The CDR3 is 16 amino acids. V lost 4 bases, J lost 0 bases, and 13 bases lay in between. The CDR3 DNA reads TGTGCCAGCAGTGCGACAGTCTCTAGCTCCTACAATGAGCAGTTCTTC. Translating gives CASSATVSSSYNEQFF.

The chain employs TRBV5-1 and TRBJ2-7; 8 bases fit TRBD2. The junction had 4 bases not matched to a gene; V was cut back by 0 bases and J by 5 bases. The CDR3 consists of 14 residues. Germline-derived CDR1 and CDR2 are SGHRS and YFSETQ. In DNA form, the CDR3 reads TGCGCCAGCAGCTTGGCCTCGGGAGGGCACGAGCAGTACTTC. The encoded protein is CASSLASGGHEQYF.